One sample yielded the 18 T cell receptor beta chains listed below, sequenced in a study of blood T cell repertoires in COVID-19. The method was immunoSEQ multiplex PCR; TCRdb's version includes in-frame clones alone and lacks a portion of them. The profile covers about 380,000 clones, with 88% appearing a single time and about 1.1% taken by the ten largest. Sequencing was performed on PBMCs or T cells enriched from blood (not recorded which). These TCRs come from a woman under 30 who had recovered from COVID-19.

This clone was counted once. The rearrangement links TRBV5-1 to TRBJ2-1, with TRBD1 matching over 12 bases. This CDR3 comprises 16 residues. With V trimmed by 3 bases and J by 9 bases, 10 bases remained unmatched. Per germline, CDR1 SGHRS and CDR2 YFSETQ. CDR3 nucleotides: TGCGCCAGCAGCTCCAGAGGGACAGGGGGCTTAAGTGAGCAGTTCTTC. Amino acid sequence: CASSSRGTGGLSEQFF.

The chain recombines TRBV19 with TRBJ1-1; a weak D match, TRBD1 (5 bases). V dropped 1 base and J dropped 3 bases, with 9 bases sitting between them. Looked up from germline, CDR1 is LNHDA and CDR2 is SQIVND (reference sequence). The CDR3 sequence is 14 residues long. CDR3 in amino acids: CASSIGGTHTEAFF. CDR3 DNA sequence: TGTGCCAGTAGTATAGGAGGGACTCACACTGAAGCTTTCTTT.

V usage is TRBV7-2 and J usage is TRBJ2-2; D may be TRBD2 (5 bases). The germline V and J ends were trimmed by 8 bases and 6 bases, with 13 bases remaining between them. In germline, CDR1 is SGHTA, CDR2 FQGNSA. The CDR3 runs 13 residues. The CDR3: CASRGLASGELFF. DNA of the CDR3: TGTGCCAGCCGAGGGCTAGCCTCCGGGGAGCTGTTTTTT.

The rearrangement joins TRBV6-5 to TRBJ1-2; 7 positions agree with TRBD1. The CDR3 consists of 13 residues. From germline, CDR1 is MNHEY and CDR2 SVGAGI. The V segment lost 6 bases and the J segment 3 bases; nucleotides outside the gene matches: 4. This CDR3 is CASRPQGYYGYTF. In DNA, the CDR3 is TGTGCCAGCAGACCACAGGGGTACTATGGCTACACCTTC.

The gene calls are TRBV5-5 and TRBJ2-7, with 12 positions matching TRBD1. In germline, CDR1 is SGHKS, CDR2 YYEKEE (reference sequence). The CDR3 is 15 amino acids. Trimming removed 5 bases from V and 3 bases from J; junction bases left unmatched: 6. The CDR3 nucleotides are TGTGCCAGCAGGGTCGGGACAGGGGGCGGCTACGAGCAGTACTTC. This gives the protein CASRVGTGGGYEQYF.

The chain recombines TRBV19 with TRBJ2-3, with D unresolved. The CDR3 is 13 residues long. Between the trimmed V and J ends, which lost 6 bases and 0 bases, there was a span of 7 bases. Per germline, CDR1 LNHDA and CDR2 SQIVND (reference sequence). The CDR3 coding sequence is TGTGCCAGTAGGAGTTCTAGCACAGATACGCAGTATTTT. It specifies CASRSSSTDTQYF.

The chain joins TRBV9 to TRBJ1-5; TRBD1 might be the D (5 bases). Germline-derived CDR1 and CDR2 are SGDLS and YYNGEE. The ends were cut back, 0 bases at V and 3 bases at J, with 16 bases in the middle. This CDR3 is built from 17 residues. The CDR3 sequence is CASSVGPRVSTNQPQHF. The CDR3, as DNA: TGTGCCAGCAGCGTAGGGCCCAGGGTGTCTACCAATCAGCCCCAGCATTTT.

This chain links TRBV18 with TRBJ2-7; 9 bases fit TRBD2. V trimming: 6 bases; J trimming: 2 bases; junction bases outside the gene matches: 11. The CDR3 extends over 16 amino acids. CDR1 and CDR2 from the germline V gene are KGHSH and LQKENI. CDR3 amino acids: CASSLWEAGGAYEQYF. Here the CDR3 DNA reads TGTGCCAGCTCGCTTTGGGAAGCGGGGGGCGCCTACGAGCAGTACTTC.

This clone was recorded once. The chain carries TRBV6-1 and TRBJ2-7, with D possibly TRBD2 on 6 matching bases. The CDR3 covers 16 residues. Germline lookup yields CDR1 MNHNS and CDR2 SASEGT. V lost 4 bases to trimming and J lost 0 bases, with 16 bases between them. The CDR3 nucleotides are TGTGCCAGCAGTGCGACTCGGGACTCAAGCTCCTACGAGCAGTACTTC. It translates to CASSATRDSSSYEQYF.

The chain recombines TRBV30 with TRBJ1-1; the D is unclear. The CDR3 totals 13 residues. Germline V gene data show CDR1 as GTSNPN and CDR2 as SVGIG (reference sequence). Trimming pared 0 bases from V and 1 base from J, leaving 6 bases between. The CDR3 DNA sequence: TGTGCCTGGAGTGTAATAGAGAACACTGAAGCTTTCTTT. Its translation is CAWSVIENTEAFF.

As regards this clone: Other nucleotide sequences from this sample produce the same CDR3. The genes are TRBV6-5 and TRBJ2-2; 10 nucleotides match TRBD1. Germline CDR1 is MNHEY and CDR2 is SVGAGI. This CDR3 has 14 residues. V was clipped by 5 bases and J by 4 bases; unmatched bases: 1. CDR3: CASSRDRGTGELFF. Here the CDR3 DNA reads TGTGCCAGCAGTAGGGACAGGGGCACCGGGGAGCTGTTTTTT.

The rearrangement links TRBV7-9 to TRBJ1-2, with D possibly matching TRBD1 (5 bases). The CDR3 contains 15 residues. Germline CDR1 SEHNR, CDR2 FQNEAQ (reference sequence). The germline V and J ends were trimmed by 3 bases and 1 base, with 12 bases remaining between them. The CDR3 loop reads CASSLIYRRNYGYTF. For the CDR3, the DNA is TGTGCCAGCAGCTTGATTTACAGGCGTAACTATGGCTACACCTTC. The full variable domain, rest sourced from reference TRBV7-9 and TRBJ1-2, is DTGVSQNPRHKITKRGQNVTFRCDPISEHNRLYWYRQTLGQGPEFLTYFQNEAQLEKSRLLSDRFSAERPKGSFSTLEIQRTEQGDSAMYLCASSLIYRRNYGYTFGSGTRLTVV.

This sequence joins TRBV27 and TRBJ1-4; D possibly corresponds to TRBD1 (5 bases). Germline assignment: CDR1 MNHEY and CDR2 SMNVEV (reference sequence). There are 16 residues in the CDR3. Trimming shortened V by 5 bases and J by 0 bases, and 13 bases separated the two germline ends. The CDR3 nucleotides read TGTGCCAGCAGTCTTCGGACACCTGCAACTAATGAAAAACTGTTTTTT. As protein: CASSLRTPATNEKLFF.

In its sample, this clone was seen a few times. The chain joins TRBV9 to TRBJ2-1; tentative D call: TRBD1 (5 bases). V lost 3 bases to trimming and J lost 0 bases, with 7 bases between them. Germline V CDR1 and CDR2: SGDLS, YYNGEE. The CDR3 is 14 residues long. The CDR3 loop reads CASSGDSSYNEQFF. The CDR3 nucleotides are TGTGCCAGCAGCGGAGACAGCTCCTACAATGAGCAGTTCTTC.

This chain joins TRBV9 and TRBJ1-2; D perhaps matches TRBD1 (5 bases). This CDR3 is 14 amino acids long. Trimming shortened V by 0 bases and J by 7 bases, and 13 bases separated the two germline ends. Germline-derived CDR1 and CDR2 are SGDLS and YYNGEE. Written as DNA, the CDR3 is TGTGCCAGCAGCGTAGTAGGTCAGGGAGGTGGCTACACCTTC. Encoded protein: CASSVVGQGGGYTF.

This clone was observed once. The genes are TRBV4-1 and TRBJ2-3; 8 positions agree with TRBD1. Unmatched junction bases numbered 7, after V lost 0 bases and J lost 5 bases. The length of the CDR3 is 16 residues. Germline loops: CDR1 MGHRA, CDR2 YSYEKL. CDR3 amino acids: CASSQERTGWIDTQYF. DNA of the CDR3: TGCGCCAGCAGCCAAGAAAGGACAGGGTGGATAGATACGCAGTATTTT.

The chain recombines TRBV11-3 with TRBJ2-1; 9 bases map to TRBD2. The V gene end was trimmed by 1 base and the J gene end by 0 bases; junction bases not matched to a gene: 4. The length of the CDR3 is 17 residues. Germline-derived CDR1 and CDR2 are SGHNT and YENEEA. As DNA, the CDR3 is TGTGCCAGCAGCTTAGTTGGGCGGGGGGGCTCCTACAATGAGCAGTTCTTC. This sequence encodes CASSLVGRGGSYNEQFF.

This chain connects TRBV6-5 to TRBJ2-7; the match to TRBD1 covers 7 bases. Per the germline V gene, CDR1 is MNHEY and CDR2 is SVGAGI. The CDR3 spans 13 residues. V gave up 4 bases and J gave up 4 bases; unmatched junction bases: 4. The CDR3: CASSWDRGYEQYF. The CDR3 DNA sequence: TGTGCCAGCAGTTGGGACAGAGGGTACGAGCAGTACTTC.